This TCR beta chain was observed in a study of blood T cell repertoires in COVID-19. Overall study: Samples of COVID-19 (acute and convalescent) were obtained from the United States, Italy and Spain. Sample material is recorded as cDNA or gDNA derived from T cells, B-cell-depleted T cells, or PBMCs.

Original handling: Reference gene primer amplification in the assay estimated nucleated cell counts. The repertoire was sequenced with immunoSEQ multiplex PCR; TCRdb's copy has only in-frame clones and lacks some. D and trimming were read from the DNA, whereas the V and J calls and clone size are those reported in that table. The data contain roughly 240,000 clones, approximately 82% of them singletons. V was shortened by 0 bases and J by 4 bases, with 16 bases between the two germline ends. The CDR3 sequence is 17 residues long. Germline CDR1 is MNHEY and CDR2 is SVGEGT. Specimen: peripheral blood. The chain is built from TRBV6-2 or TRBV6-3 and TRBJ2-1; possibly TRBD2 for D (6 bases). The clonotype comes from a woman older than 75 with acute or convalescent COVID-19. The CDR3 nucleotides read TGTGCCAGCAGTTACTCGTTCCCGACCCGGGGGTACAATGAGCAGTTCTTC. This gives the protein CASSYSFPTRGYNEQFF.